Below, 27 T cell receptor beta chains from the same sample are listed, as sequenced in a study of precursors of human CD4 cytotoxic T cells. Bulk UMI-based sequencing covered sorted CD4+ central memory, effector memory, IL-7R-high and IL-7R-negative TEMRA subsets. TCRdb reprocessed the reads via MiXCR and lists one record per CDR3 protein. The data hold under 550 distinct CDR3 sequences, with approximately 21% observed a single time. Sequencing was done on a sample of memory CD4+ T cells from blood (PBMCs). Receptors originate from a human donor in good health.

The chain couples TRBV11-1 to TRBJ2-7; D might be TRBD2 (5 bases). There are 14 residues in the CDR3. The ends were cut back, 5 bases at V and 3 bases at J, with 14 bases in the middle. The germline gives CDR1 SGHAT, CDR2 FQDESV (reference sequence). CDR3 in DNA: TGTGCCAGCAGCCGGAGCGACGGGGTCTACGAGCAGTACTTC. Its translation is CASSRSDGVYEQYF.

This clonotype is categorized as large. The chain couples TRBV4-1 to TRBJ2-7; D unresolved. The CDR3 consists of 21 residues. The germline V gene has CDR1 MGHRA and CDR2 YSYEKL. V shed 2 bases and J shed 0 bases, with 29 bases lying between them. In DNA form, the CDR3 reads TGCGCCAGCAGCCAATCTGTTCTCGGCCTCCAACCCATCCAACGCTCCTACGAGCAGTACTTC. Amino acid sequence: CASSQSVLGLQPIQRSYEQYF.

This clonotype is large (0.1 to 1%) by share. This chain links TRBV30 with TRBJ1-1; possibly TRBD1 for D (6 bases). The germline gives CDR1 GTSNPN, CDR2 SVGIG (reference sequence). The CDR3 totals 12 residues. The germline V and J ends were trimmed by 8 bases and 2 bases, with 12 bases remaining between them. The chain's CDR3 is CARTGYNTEAFF. CDR3 nucleotides: TGTGCCAGAACAGGGTACAACACTGAAGCTTTCTTT.

V gene TRBV5-5 combines with J gene TRBJ2-2; unclear D gene. The V gene's germline CDR1 is SGHKS and CDR2 YYEKEE (reference sequence). Trimming removed 4 bases from V and 8 bases from J, with 12 bases in between. This CDR3 has 13 amino acids. CDR3 region: CASSPPVGGELFF. The CDR3, as DNA: TGTGCCAGCAGCCCCCCCGTGGGGGGGGAGCTGTTTTTT. The entire variable domain, with the rest obtained from reference TRBV5-5 and TRBJ2-2, is as follows: DAGVTQSPTHLIKTRGQQVTLRCSPISGHKSVSWYQQVLGQGPQFIFQYYEKEERGRGNFPDRFSARQFPNYSSELNVNALLLGDSALYLCASSPPVGGELFFGEGSRLTVL.

The chain is built from TRBV20-1 and TRBJ2-5; 13 positions agree with TRBD2. Trimming took 5 bases from V and 4 from J; bases not matched to a gene: 10. This CDR3 is built from 16 residues. Germline V gene sequence: CDR1 DFQATT, CDR2 SNEGSKA (reference sequence). The CDR3 sequence: CSAPRTSGSSGETQYF. In nucleotides, the CDR3 is TGCAGTGCTCCGCGGACTAGCGGGAGTTCGGGAGAGACCCAGTACTTC.

This chain connects TRBV5-1 to TRBJ1-1; D is unclear. Trimming cost V 0 bases and J 2 bases, with 5 bases left between them. CDR3 length: 13 amino acids. The germline V gene encodes CDR1 SGHRS and CDR2 YFSETQ. CDR3 DNA: TGCGCCAGCAGCTTGGCCAAAAACACTGAAGCTTTCTTT. Translation gives CASSLAKNTEAFF. Together with reference TRBV5-1 and TRBJ1-1, the CDR3 gives the full variable domain: KAGVTQTPRYLIKTRGQQVTLSCSPISGHRSVSWYQQTPGQGLQFLFEYFSETQRNKGNFPGRFSGRQFSNSRSEMNVSTLELGDSALYLCASSLAKNTEAFFGQGTRLTVV.

The genes are TRBV9 and TRBJ1-1; the D gene is possibly TRBD1 (5 bases). The germline V gene has CDR1 SGDLS and CDR2 YYNGEE. V was cut by 3 bases and J by 4 bases, with 13 bases left in between. This CDR3 comprises 14 residues. CDR3 region: CASSAGGVSTEAFF. CDR3 bases: TGTGCCAGCAGCGCCGGGGGAGTGAGCACTGAAGCTTTCTTT.

The table lists this clonotype with a few counts. The V and J genes are TRBV11-2 and TRBJ2-7; D is unclear. Germline V gene lookup returns CDR1 SGHAT and CDR2 FQNNGV. Deletions cut 2 bases from V and 0 bases from J, with 5 bases between. The CDR3 contains 13 residues. In DNA, the CDR3 is TGTGCCAGCAGCTTAACAGACTCCTACGAGCAGTACTTC. Translating it yields CASSLTDSYEQYF.

This chain joins TRBV6-6 and TRBJ2-3; D gene ambiguous. From germline, CDR1 is MNHNY and CDR2 SVGAGI (reference sequence). V was trimmed by 2 bases and J by 4 bases, leaving 7 bases between them. The CDR3 has 13 residues. For the CDR3, the DNA is TGTGCCAGCAGTTACCACCCCGCAGATACGCAGTATTTT. It encodes CASSYHPADTQYF.

This clonotype turned up a few times. V usage is TRBV29-1 and J usage is TRBJ1-1; tentative D call: TRBD1 (6 bases). CDR1 and CDR2 from the germline V gene are SQVTM and ANQGSEA. This CDR3 contains 13 residues. Trimming stripped 6 bases from V and 4 bases from J, with 15 bases between. Here the CDR3 DNA reads TGCAGCGTGTCCGGACAGATAATCACTGAAGCTTTCTTT. This gives the protein CSVSGQIITEAFF.

This clonotype was detected a few times. This chain uses TRBV9 with TRBJ2-3; 9 positions match TRBD2. The CDR3 sequence is 15 residues long. V lost 5 bases to trimming and J lost 3 bases; unmatched junction nucleotides: 7. Germline CDR1 is SGDLS and CDR2 is YYNGEE. The CDR3 is CASSHSSGRTDTQYF. The CDR3 DNA reads as TGTGCCAGCAGTCATAGCAGCGGGAGGACAGATACGCAGTATTTT. The full variable domain, its missing parts supplied by reference TRBV9 and TRBJ2-3, is DSGVTQTPKHLITATGQRVTLRCSPRSGDLSVYWYQQSLDQGLQFLIQYYNGEERAKGNILERFSAQQFPDLHSELNLSSLELGDSALYFCASSHSSGRTDTQYFGPGTRLTVL.

In its sample, this clonotype is large (0.1 to 1%). The V and J genes are TRBV20-1 and TRBJ1-6; weak D call: TRBD1 (5 bases). Germline assignment: CDR1 DFQATT and CDR2 SNEGSKA (reference sequence). V was shortened by 5 bases and J by 5 bases, with 13 bases between the two germline ends. This CDR3 spans 14 amino acids. CDR3 in amino acids: CSAGQGPNNSPLHF. The CDR3 DNA reads as TGCAGTGCTGGTCAGGGTCCGAATAATTCACCCCTCCACTTT.

The J gene is TRBJ2-3, the V gene TRBV10-1; D gene unclear. The CDR3 is made up of 14 amino acids. Looked up from germline, CDR1 is WNHNN and CDR2 is SYGVQD (reference sequence). V lost 3 bases and J 0 bases, leaving 7 bases between the germline ends. CDR3 DNA sequence: TGCGCCAGCAGTGATGTCGGGAGCACAGATACGCAGTATTTT. Protein product: CASSDVGSTDTQYF.

V usage is TRBV7-2 and J usage is TRBJ2-5; 7 positions agree with TRBD1. CDR1 is SGHTA, CDR2 FQGNSA, per germline. The ends lost 5 bases at V and 2 bases at J; junction bases unmatched: 14. The CDR3 contains 17 residues. The CDR3 DNA sequence: TGTGCCAGCAGCCCCCGGTATCCCGGGACAGCTCAAGAGACCCAGTACTTC. It yields the protein CASSPRYPGTAQETQYF.

There are a few counts of this clonotype. The chain recombines TRBV2 with TRBJ1-1; 9 positions match TRBD1. V dropped 6 bases and J dropped 4; count of bases not matched to a gene: 9. There are 15 residues in the CDR3. The germline V gene has CDR1 SNHLY and CDR2 FYNNEI. In DNA form, the CDR3 reads TGTGCCAGCAGCATAAGGGACAGGGCTCGCACTGAAGCTTTCTTT. Residues: CASSIRDRARTEAFF. The complete variable domain, with remaining parts taken from reference TRBV2 and TRBJ1-1, reads EPEVTQTPSHQVTQMGQEVILRCVPISNHLYFYWYRQILGQKVEFLVSFYNNEISEKSEIFDDQFSVERPDGSNFTLKIRSTKLEDSAMYFCASSIRDRARTEAFFGQGTRLTVV.

The rearrangement links TRBV6-6 to TRBJ2-3; the D gene is possibly TRBD1 (6 bases). Trimming shortened V by 7 bases and J by 6 bases, and 14 bases separated the two germline ends. Germline assignment: CDR1 MNHNY and CDR2 SVGAGI (reference sequence). The CDR3 is 13 amino acids. Here the CDR3 reads CASTPRGIDTQYF. The CDR3 DNA reads as TGTGCCAGCACCCCGAGGGGGATTGATACGCAGTATTTT.

The chain combines TRBV28 with TRBJ2-7, with TRBD2 matching 7 bases. Losses at the gene ends were 3 bases for V and 3 bases for J; bases not matched to a gene: 20. Germline V gives CDR1 MDHEN, CDR2 SYDVKM. The CDR3 loop spans 19 amino acids. The CDR3 region is CASSFSWDLQAGPYYEQYF. Here the CDR3 DNA reads TGTGCCAGCAGTTTTTCCTGGGACTTACAAGCGGGACCTTACTACGAGCAGTACTTC. The full variable domain, completed using reference TRBV28 and TRBJ2-7, is DVKVTQSSRYLVKRTGEKVFLECVQDMDHENMFWYRQDPGLGLRLIYFSYDVKMKEKGDIPEGYSVSREKKERFSLILESASTNQTSMYLCASSFSWDLQAGPYYEQYFGPGTRLTVT.

This clonotype was detected only a few times. V gene TRBV6-6 combines with J gene TRBJ1-2; a possible D gene is TRBD1 (6 bases). Germline loops: CDR1 MNHNY, CDR2 SVGAGI (reference sequence). CDR3 size: 14 residues. V shed 6 bases and J shed 2 bases, with 13 bases lying between them. The CDR3 DNA follows: TGTGCCAGCAGGGCGGAGGGGGAAAACTATGGCTACACCTTC. It encodes CASRAEGENYGYTF.

The chain uses TRBV15 and TRBJ2-4; possible D gene TRBD2, 5 bases. Trimming left V 2 bases short and J 1 base short, with 9 bases between. Looked up from germline, CDR1 is LNHNV and CDR2 is YYDKDF (reference sequence). The CDR3 consists of 15 residues. Here the CDR3 DNA reads TGTGCCACCAGCAGAACGGGGTGGGCCAAAAACATTCAGTACTTC. Translation gives CATSRTGWAKNIQYF.

The CDR3, as DNA: TGCAGCGTTGAGGTGGGGGACACCGGCTACGAGCAGTACTTC. Protein product: CSVEVGDTGYEQYF. The chain employs TRBV29-1 and TRBJ2-7, with D perhaps TRBD1 (6 bases). The ends were cut back, 3 bases at V and 3 bases at J, with 15 bases in the middle. CDR3 length: 14 residues. Germline lookup yields CDR1 SQVTM and CDR2 ANQGSEA.

J is TRBJ1-3 and V is TRBV12-3 or TRBV12-4; the D is unclear. V was clipped by 4 bases and J by 2 bases, with 3 bases between them. There are 12 residues in the CDR3. CDR3 loop: CASSSPGNTIYF. CDR3 bases: TGTGCCAGCAGTTCTCCTGGAAACACCATATATTTT.

This clonotype was seen a handful of times. The chain couples TRBV5-1 to TRBJ2-1, with 13 bases lining up with TRBD2. In germline, CDR1 is SGHRS, CDR2 YFSETQ. This CDR3 spans 15 amino acids. After removal of 3 bases from V and 6 bases from J, the junction contained 3 bases not matched to a gene. The CDR3 nucleotides are TGCGCCAGCAGCTGGGGACTAGCGGGATTCAATGAGCAGTTCTTC. This encodes CASSWGLAGFNEQFF.

For this clonotype: This may be a read error, as it is one base from a much larger clone. The gene calls are TRBV13 and TRBJ1-2; 8 bases fit TRBD1. The CDR3 consists of 14 residues. V gave up 5 bases and J gave up 8 bases; unmatched junction bases: 10. Germline V gives CDR1 PRHDT, CDR2 FYEKMQ (reference sequence). The CDR3 here is CASSTCPGGRGYTF. CDR3 sequence (DNA): TGTGCCAGCAGCACCTGCCCAGGGGGCCGGGGCTACACCTTC. The complete variable domain, with remaining parts taken from reference TRBV13 and TRBJ1-2, reads AAGVIQSPRHLIKEKRETATLKCYPIPRHDTVYWYQQGPGQDPQFLISFYEKMQSDKGSIPDRFSAQQFSDYHSELNMSSLELGDSALYFCASSTCPGGRGYTFGSGTRLTVV.

Relative to its sample, this clonotype is large (0.1 to 1%). V gene TRBV12-3 or TRBV12-4 combines with J gene TRBJ1-3, with D unclear. The V and J ends lost 6 bases and 2 bases respectively, with 14 bases between them. This CDR3 comprises 15 residues. This chain's CDR3 is CASSPGISAGNTIYF. DNA of the CDR3: TGTGCCAGCAGCCCTGGGATTTCGGCTGGAAACACCATATATTTT.

The chain couples TRBV7-2 to TRBJ1-2; 7 bases agree with TRBD1. Germline V CDR1 and CDR2: SGHTA, FQGNSA. The CDR3 length is 13 residues. The J segment lost 8 bases and the V segment lost 5 bases, leaving 8 bases of the junction unmatched. CDR3 nucleotide sequence: TGTGCCAGCAGCCAATCACAGGGGAACGGCTACACCTTC. It specifies CASSQSQGNGYTF.

The gene calls are TRBV29-1 and TRBJ2-7, with no clear D. Germline CDR1 reads SQVTM; CDR2 reads ANQGSEA. The CDR3 is made up of 12 amino acids. V lost 0 bases and J lost 1, with 4 bases in between. The CDR3 spells CSVEDRSYEQYF. The CDR3 DNA follows: TGCAGCGTTGAAGACAGGTCCTACGAGCAGTACTTC.

This clonotype came up a few times. This chain joins TRBV20-1 and TRBJ1-5; TRBD1 matches 8 bases. Trimming took 1 base from V and 4 from J; bases not matched to a gene: 6. CDR1 is DFQATT, CDR2 SNEGSKA, per germline (reference sequence). CDR3 length: 15 residues. The CDR3 nucleotides are TGCAGTGCTAGAGTAGGCAGGGGGCTGAATCAGCCCCAGCATTTT. Protein: CSARVGRGLNQPQHF.